This is a list of T cell receptor beta chains from one sample in a study of Ad26.COV2.S vaccination and SARS-CoV-2 variants. The data were produced by immunoSEQ multiplex PCR, yet TCRdb's version contains in-frame clones alone and is incomplete. The sample contains about 350,000 clones, about 87% of which appear only once. Sequencing was performed on peripheral blood, taken in a trial of Ad26.COV2.S vaccine versus placebo. The receptors come from a person between 18 and 59 years old who received the Ad26.COV2.S COVID-19 vaccine or a placebo. Each CDR3 is given without its conserved first and last residue. The order of the fields is V gene, clone size, J gene, CDR3 protein. A row's size may be missing; if present it is once, few, many or a size class.

>TRBV30|NA|TRBJ1-2
AWSPRDGYT
>TRBV7-9|NA|TRBJ1-2
ASSLAGLFSYGYT
>TRBV10-3|NA|TRBJ1-1
AISESWEAF
>TRBV18|NA|TRBJ2-1
ASSPQRGVSNEQF
>TRBV6-1|NA|TRBJ2-1
ASSEIRGPSYNEQF
>TRBV6-5|NA|TRBJ1-2
ASSYRGTNYGYT
>TRBV24-1|NA|TRBJ2-2
ATSDARPGSGGSGELF
>TRBV7-2|NA|TRBJ1-3
ATSTGISGNTIY
>TRBV27|few|TRBJ2-7
ASSLGTSGAYEQY
>TRBV5-1|NA|TRBJ2-5
ASSGGSTETQY
>TRBV5-1|NA|TRBJ1-2
ASSSWPGGESVYGYT
>TRBV2|NA|TRBJ1-1
ASIFVGVPSTEAF
>TRBV11-1|NA|TRBJ2-4
ASSLSRGGNIQY
>TRBV19|NA|TRBJ2-5
ASSSTGQVETQY
>TRBV5-6|NA|TRBJ2-7
ASSLRVGHTYEQY
>TRBV20-1|NA|TRBJ2-3
SASRGGPSTDTQY
>TRBV27|NA|TRBJ2-7
ASSLYRGYEQY
>TRBV25-1|NA|TRBJ2-7
ASSPTLRDSYEQY
>TRBV7-9|NA|TRBJ1-5
ASSLDQGNQPQH
>TRBV4-2|NA|TRBJ1-2
ASSQGPGLSYGYT
>TRBV13|NA|TRBJ2-4
ASSLGLRPGGGQNIQY
>TRBV28|NA|TRBJ2-7
ASRRESYEQY
>TRBV6-5|NA|TRBJ1-4
ASSSIGGGATEKLF
>TRBV7-3|NA|TRBJ2-1
ASSFYAPGTANEQF
>TRBV7-3|NA|TRBJ1-3
ASSPDAVQVNTIY
>TRBV27|NA|TRBJ2-1
ASTKWQGAVSEQF
>TRBV7-9|NA|TRBJ2-5
ASQRGTQETQY
>TRBV6-2/TRBV6-3|NA|TRBJ1-6
ASSYSSRGNSPLH
>TRBV5-1|NA|TRBJ1-4
ASSLSGTATNEKLF
>TRBV12-5|NA|TRBJ1-2
ASAQDLVGVYGYT
>TRBV18|NA|TRBJ2-3
ASSPLQRRIFTDTQY